A selection of T cell receptor beta chains follows, all from one sample in a study of OX40 agonist ivuxolimab in advanced cancers. Only in-frame clones appear in the TCRdb table, and some are missing; sequencing was by immunoSEQ multiplex PCR. The sample holds 55,000 to 70,000 clones, about 80% seen once. This specimen consisted of CD4+ or CD8+ T cells sorted from blood, obtained in a trial of the OX40 agonist ivuxolimab. These receptors were collected from an adult with an advanced solid tumor such as melanoma, head and neck, liver or kidney cancer. CDR3s include the opening cysteine and the closing phenylalanine or tryptophan. The listing skips clone size in some rows; elsewhere it reads once, few, many or a size class.

CASSQEMTAYYGYTF 15 TRBJ1-2 TRBV4-1 NA
CSVDGQRQETQYF 13 TRBJ2-5 TRBV29-1 NA
CASSSYGTGDTEAFF 15 TRBJ1-1 TRBV6-5 NA
CASSPSAGNEKLFF 14 TRBJ1-4 TRBV4-3 NA
CAWSKVMNTEAFF 13 TRBJ1-1 TRBV30 NA
CASQGYLNTEAFF 13 TRBJ1-1 TRBV18 NA
CASTRTGGAYGYTF 14 TRBJ1-2 TRBV19 NA
CAWSGVVRDTF 11 TRBJ1-2 TRBV30 NA
CASSSTSTNTQYF 13 TRBJ2-3 TRBV7-2 NA
CASGNNEGTEAFF 13 TRBJ1-1 TRBV12-5 few
CASSVLAGQNNEQFF 15 TRBJ2-1 TRBV9 NA
CASSAIERGHNEQFF 15 TRBJ2-1 TRBV7-9 NA
CATSRGGAESTDTQYF 16 TRBJ2-3 TRBV15 NA
CAWSTMGGTGNTIYF 15 TRBJ1-3 TRBV30 NA
CASSLEPGQGPYGYTF 16 TRBJ1-2 TRBV7-8 NA
CASSFRGAEAFF 12 TRBJ1-1 TRBV5-4 NA
CATSRGGGDQETQYF 15 TRBJ2-5 TRBV15 NA
CASSRLAGGMNEQFF 15 TRBJ2-1 TRBV5-4 NA
CASRTERSTDTQYF 14 TRBJ2-3 TRBV11-2 NA
CASSPGGSPNTEAFF 15 TRBJ1-1 TRBV6-6 NA
CASRAPYEQYF 11 TRBJ2-7 TRBV6-6 NA
CASRGGGGSNQPQHF 15 TRBJ1-5 TRBV6-5 NA
CASSPGGTTYEQYF 14 TRBJ2-7 TRBV5-5 NA
CASSLVYEQYF 11 TRBJ2-7 TRBV7-2 NA
CASRLPGSLSYEQYF 15 TRBJ2-7 TRBV12-2 NA
CASRMTAARYEQYF 14 TRBJ2-7 TRBV6-5 NA
CASSPEVGGRGDTQYF 16 TRBJ2-3 TRBV5-1 NA
CASSYSNRAEQYF 13 TRBJ2-7 TRBV6-5 NA
CASSYWGTGREKLFF 15 TRBJ1-4 TRBV6-6 NA
CASSQVSTGGTEAFF 15 TRBJ1-1 TRBV4-2 NA
CAWIQVGSGNTIYF 14 TRBJ1-3 TRBV30 NA
CASSLLAGNTDTQYF 15 TRBJ2-3 TRBV6-6 NA
CASSIGPGQANEQFF 15 TRBJ2-1 TRBV19 NA
CASSQEGAQSYEQYF 15 NA TRBV4-3 NA
CASRLQGGLANTGELFF 17 TRBJ2-2 TRBV27 many
CASSLGGQSDTQYF 14 TRBJ2-3 TRBV7-2 NA
CSVVLYNEQFF 11 TRBJ2-1 TRBV29-1 few
CASSRDREGSGELFF 15 TRBJ2-2 TRBV5-4 NA
CASSRRAQGGEKLFF 15 TRBJ1-4 TRBV5-1 NA
CASSPRVAAYEQYF 14 TRBJ2-7 TRBV27 NA
CASTKGARFNQPQHF 15 TRBJ1-5 TRBV19 few
CAWEEGRGNTIYF 13 TRBJ1-3 TRBV30 NA
CASSGQGASNEKLFF 15 TRBJ1-4 TRBV6-1 NA
CASSQGYRGRNEQYF 15 TRBJ2-7 TRBV4-1 few
CASSMSWGRELFF 13 TRBJ2-2 TRBV19 NA
CASSQDGANEQYF 13 TRBJ2-7 TRBV4-1 NA
CASSLDPQGPERAFF 15 TRBJ1-1 TRBV7-6 NA
CASSSRTGRETQYF 14 TRBJ2-5 TRBV5-4 NA
CASKGRNSYNSPLHF 15 TRBJ1-6 TRBV5-6 few
CASSYDTHRELFF 13 TRBJ2-2 TRBV7-9 NA
CSVGSFNQPQHF 12 TRBJ1-5 TRBV29-1 few
CASSPEGDAGKTDTQYF 17 TRBJ2-3 TRBV18 NA
CASSLQGPSVGSPLHF 16 TRBJ1-6 TRBV5-1 NA
CASSRTGSPLHF 12 TRBJ1-6 TRBV6-5 few
CASSSTESIGKLFF 14 TRBJ1-4 TRBV7-9 NA
CASSLFGTRNQETQYF 16 TRBJ2-5 TRBV5-8 NA
CASSFRTSYEQYF 13 TRBJ2-7 TRBV5-1 NA
CASSYLLAGNNEQFF 15 TRBJ2-1 TRBV6-5 NA
CASSLRGEYGYTF 13 TRBJ1-2 TRBV7-2 NA